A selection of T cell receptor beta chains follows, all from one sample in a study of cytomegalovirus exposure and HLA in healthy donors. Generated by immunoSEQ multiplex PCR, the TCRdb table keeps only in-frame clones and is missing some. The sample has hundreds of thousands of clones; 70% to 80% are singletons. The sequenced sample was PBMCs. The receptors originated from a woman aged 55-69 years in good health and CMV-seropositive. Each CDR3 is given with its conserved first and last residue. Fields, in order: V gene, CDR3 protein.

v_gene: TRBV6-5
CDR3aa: CASSYVSQDSYEQYF

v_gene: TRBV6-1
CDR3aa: CASSIQGTPGYGYTF

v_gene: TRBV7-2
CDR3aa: CASSLARSYGYTF

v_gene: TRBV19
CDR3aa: CASSRIAGETQYF

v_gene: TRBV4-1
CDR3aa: CASSFERVQTYNEQFF

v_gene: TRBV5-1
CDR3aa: CASSLGGGRSYEQYF

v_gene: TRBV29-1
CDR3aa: CSVELAGVKDTQYF

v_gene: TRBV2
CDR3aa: CASRQPGATNEKLFF

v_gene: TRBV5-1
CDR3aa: CASSPSTGRRGYTF

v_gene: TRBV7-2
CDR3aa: CASSYGQGRSFF

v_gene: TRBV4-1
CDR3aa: CASSSLRLVGRRSNYGYTF

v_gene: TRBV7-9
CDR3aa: CASSPGFGYTF

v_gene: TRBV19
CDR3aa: CASSIGTGVSEKLFF

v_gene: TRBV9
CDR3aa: CASSAREGVYNEQFF

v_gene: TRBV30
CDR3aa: CAWRDPLAGADYNEQFF